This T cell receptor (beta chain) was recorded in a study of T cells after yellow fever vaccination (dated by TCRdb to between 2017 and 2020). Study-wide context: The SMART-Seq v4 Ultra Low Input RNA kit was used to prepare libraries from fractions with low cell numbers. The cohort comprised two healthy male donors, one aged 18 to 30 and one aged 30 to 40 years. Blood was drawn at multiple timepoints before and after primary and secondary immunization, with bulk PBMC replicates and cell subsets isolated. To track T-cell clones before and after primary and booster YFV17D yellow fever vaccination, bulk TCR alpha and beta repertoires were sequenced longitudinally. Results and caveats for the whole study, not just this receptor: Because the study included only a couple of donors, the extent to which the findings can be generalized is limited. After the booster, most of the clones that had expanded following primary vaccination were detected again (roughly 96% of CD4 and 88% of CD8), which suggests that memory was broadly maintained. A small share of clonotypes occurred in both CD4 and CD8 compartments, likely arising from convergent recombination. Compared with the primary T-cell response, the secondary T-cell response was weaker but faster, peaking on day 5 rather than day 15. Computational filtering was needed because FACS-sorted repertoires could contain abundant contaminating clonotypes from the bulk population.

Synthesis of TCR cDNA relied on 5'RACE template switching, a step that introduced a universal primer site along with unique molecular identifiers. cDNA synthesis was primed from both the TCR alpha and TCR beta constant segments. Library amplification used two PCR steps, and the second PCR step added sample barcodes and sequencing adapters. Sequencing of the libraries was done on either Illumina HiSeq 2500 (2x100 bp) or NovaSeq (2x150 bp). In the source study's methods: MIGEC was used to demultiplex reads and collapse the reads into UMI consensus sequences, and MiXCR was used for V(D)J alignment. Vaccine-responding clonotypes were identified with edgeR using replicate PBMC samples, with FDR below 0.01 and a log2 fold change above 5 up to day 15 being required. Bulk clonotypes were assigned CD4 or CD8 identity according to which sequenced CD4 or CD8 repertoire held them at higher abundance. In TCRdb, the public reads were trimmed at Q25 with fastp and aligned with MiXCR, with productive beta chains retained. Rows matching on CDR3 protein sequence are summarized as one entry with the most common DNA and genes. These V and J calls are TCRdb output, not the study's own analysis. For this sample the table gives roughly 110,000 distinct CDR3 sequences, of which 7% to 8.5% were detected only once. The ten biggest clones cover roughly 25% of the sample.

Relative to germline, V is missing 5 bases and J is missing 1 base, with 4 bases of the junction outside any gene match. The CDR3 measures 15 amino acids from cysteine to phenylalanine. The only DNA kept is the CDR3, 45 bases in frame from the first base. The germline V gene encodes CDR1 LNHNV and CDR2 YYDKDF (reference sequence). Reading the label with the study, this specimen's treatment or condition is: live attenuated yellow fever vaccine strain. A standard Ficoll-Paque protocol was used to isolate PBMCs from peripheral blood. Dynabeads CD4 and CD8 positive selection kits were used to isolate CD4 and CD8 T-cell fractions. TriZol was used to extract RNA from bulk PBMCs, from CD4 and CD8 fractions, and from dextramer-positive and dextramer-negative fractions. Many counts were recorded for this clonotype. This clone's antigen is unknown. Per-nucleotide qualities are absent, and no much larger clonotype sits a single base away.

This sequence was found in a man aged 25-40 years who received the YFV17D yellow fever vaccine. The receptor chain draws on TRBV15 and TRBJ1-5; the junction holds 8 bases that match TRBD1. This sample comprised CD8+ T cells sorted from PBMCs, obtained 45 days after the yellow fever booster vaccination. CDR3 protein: CATSDDRGSNQPQHF. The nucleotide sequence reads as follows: TGTGCCACCAGCGATGACAGGGGCAGCAATCAGCCCCAGCATTTT.